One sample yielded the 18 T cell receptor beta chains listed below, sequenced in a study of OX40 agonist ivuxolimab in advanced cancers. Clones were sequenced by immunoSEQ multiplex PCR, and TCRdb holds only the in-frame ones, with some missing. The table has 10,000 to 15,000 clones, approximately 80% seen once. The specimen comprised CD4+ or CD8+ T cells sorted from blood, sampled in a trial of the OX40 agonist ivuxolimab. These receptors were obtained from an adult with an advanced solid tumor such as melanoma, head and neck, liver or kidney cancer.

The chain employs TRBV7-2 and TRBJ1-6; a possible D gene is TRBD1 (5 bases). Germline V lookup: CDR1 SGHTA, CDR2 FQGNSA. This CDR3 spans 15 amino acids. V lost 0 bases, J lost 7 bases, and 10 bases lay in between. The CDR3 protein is CASSLASGSNSPLHF. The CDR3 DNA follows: TGTGCCAGCAGCTTAGCGTCAGGGTCCAATTCACCCCTCCACTTT. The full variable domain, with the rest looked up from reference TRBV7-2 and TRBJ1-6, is GAGVSQSPSNKVTEKGKDVELRCDPISGHTALYWYRQSLGQGLEFLIYFQGNSAPDKSGLPSDRFSAERTGGSVSTLTIQRTQQEDSAVYLCASSLASGSNSPLHFGNGTRLTVT.

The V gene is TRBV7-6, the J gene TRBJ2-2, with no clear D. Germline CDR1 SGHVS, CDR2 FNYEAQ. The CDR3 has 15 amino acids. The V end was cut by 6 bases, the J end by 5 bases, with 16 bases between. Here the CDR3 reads CASRYSADITGELFF. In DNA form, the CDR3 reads TGTGCCAGCAGGTATTCGGCAGACATTACCGGGGAGCTGTTTTTT.

CDR3 amino acids: CASSLGPGGADGNTIYF. Here the CDR3 DNA reads TGTGCCAGCAGCTTGGGTCCGGGGGGCGCGGATGGAAACACCATATATTTT. The chain joins TRBV5-8 to TRBJ1-3; the D gene is possibly TRBD1 (6 bases). Germline CDR1 is SGHTS and CDR2 is YDEGEE. Trimming removed 0 bases from V and 3 bases from J, with 16 bases in between. This CDR3 has 17 residues.

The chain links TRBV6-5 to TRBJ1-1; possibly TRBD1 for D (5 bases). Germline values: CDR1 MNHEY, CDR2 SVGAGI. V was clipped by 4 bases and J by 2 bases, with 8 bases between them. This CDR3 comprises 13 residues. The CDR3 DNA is TGTGCCAGCAGTTCAGGGCTTAACACTGAAGCTTTCTTT. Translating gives CASSSGLNTEAFF.

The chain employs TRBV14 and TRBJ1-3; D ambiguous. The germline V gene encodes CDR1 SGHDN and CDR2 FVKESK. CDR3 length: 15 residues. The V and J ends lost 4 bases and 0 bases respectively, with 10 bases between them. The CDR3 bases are TGTGCCAGCAGCCGGAGCCAGAGCTCTGGAAACACCATATATTTT. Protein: CASSRSQSSGNTIYF.

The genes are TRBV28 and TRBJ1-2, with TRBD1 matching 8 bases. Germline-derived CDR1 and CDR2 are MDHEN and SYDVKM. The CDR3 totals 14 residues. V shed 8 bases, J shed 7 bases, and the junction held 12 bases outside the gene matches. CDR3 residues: CASDKGQAWGGYTF. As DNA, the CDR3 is TGTGCCAGCGATAAGGGACAGGCGTGGGGTGGCTACACCTTC.

This CDR3 is CASSPGTSGLLSYEQYF. In nucleotides, the CDR3 is TGTGCCAGTAGTCCCGGGACTAGCGGGCTTCTCTCCTACGAGCAGTACTTC. The chain is built from TRBV19 and TRBJ2-7; 12 nucleotides line up with TRBD2. Germline V gene sequence: CDR1 LNHDA, CDR2 SQIVND (reference sequence). V trimming: 5 bases; J trimming: 0 bases; junction bases outside the gene matches: 8. The CDR3 has 17 residues. Combining the CDR3 with reference TRBV19 and TRBJ2-7 gives the whole variable domain DGGITQSPKYLFRKEGQNVTLSCEQNLNHDAMYWYRQDPGQGLRLIYYSQIVNDFQKGDIAEGYSVSREKKESFPLTVTSAQKNPTAFYLCASSPGTSGLLSYEQYFGPGTRLTVT.

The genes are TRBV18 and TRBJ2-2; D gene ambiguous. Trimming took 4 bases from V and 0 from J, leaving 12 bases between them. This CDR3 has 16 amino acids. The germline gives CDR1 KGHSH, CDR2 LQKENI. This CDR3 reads CASSQTAVANTGELFF. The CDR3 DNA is TGTGCCAGCTCACAAACCGCAGTTGCGAACACCGGGGAGCTGTTTTTT.

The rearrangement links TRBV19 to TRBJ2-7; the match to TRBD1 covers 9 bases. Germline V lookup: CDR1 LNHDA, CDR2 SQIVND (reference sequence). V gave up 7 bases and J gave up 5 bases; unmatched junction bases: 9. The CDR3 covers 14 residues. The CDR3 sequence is CASTPGTGTDEQYF. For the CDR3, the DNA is TGTGCCAGTACCCCAGGGACAGGGACTGACGAGCAGTACTTC.

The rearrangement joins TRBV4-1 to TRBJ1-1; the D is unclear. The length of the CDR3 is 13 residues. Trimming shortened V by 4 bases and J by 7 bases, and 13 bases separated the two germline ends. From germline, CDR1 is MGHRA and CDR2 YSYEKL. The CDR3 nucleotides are TGCGCCAGCAGCCTCACCTCCCGCCTTGAAGCTTTCTTT. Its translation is CASSLTSRLEAFF.

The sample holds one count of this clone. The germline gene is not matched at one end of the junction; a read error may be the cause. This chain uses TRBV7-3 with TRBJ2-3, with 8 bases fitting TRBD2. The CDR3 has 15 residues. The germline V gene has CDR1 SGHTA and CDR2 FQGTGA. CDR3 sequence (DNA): TGTGCCAGCAGCCTAACGGGAGGGCCGTCAGATACGCAGTATTTT. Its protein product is CASSLTGGPSDTQYF.

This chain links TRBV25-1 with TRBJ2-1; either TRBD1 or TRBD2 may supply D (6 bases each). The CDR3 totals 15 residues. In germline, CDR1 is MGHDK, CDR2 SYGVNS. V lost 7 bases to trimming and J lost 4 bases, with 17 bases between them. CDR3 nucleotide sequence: TGTGCCAGCACCCTACTGGAGGGGGGTTACAATGAGCAGTTCTTC. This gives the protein CASTLLEGGYNEQFF. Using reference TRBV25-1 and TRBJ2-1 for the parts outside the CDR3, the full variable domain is EADIYQTPRYLVIGTGKKITLECSQTMGHDKMYWYQQDPGMELHLIHYSYGVNSTEKGDLSSESTVSRIRTEHFPLTLESARPSHTSQYLCASTLLEGGYNEQFFGPGTRLTVL.

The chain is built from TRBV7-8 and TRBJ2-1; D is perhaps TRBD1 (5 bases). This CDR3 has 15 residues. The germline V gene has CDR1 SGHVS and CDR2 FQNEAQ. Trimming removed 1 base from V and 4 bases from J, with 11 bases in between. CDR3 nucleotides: TGTGCCAGCAGCTTAGAGGGGAAGGAGTACAATGAGCAGTTCTTC. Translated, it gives CASSLEGKEYNEQFF.

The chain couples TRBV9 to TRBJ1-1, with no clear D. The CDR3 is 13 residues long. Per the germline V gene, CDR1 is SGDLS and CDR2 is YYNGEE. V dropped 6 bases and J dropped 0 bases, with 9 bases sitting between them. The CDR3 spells CASTQQMNTEAFF. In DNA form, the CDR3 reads TGTGCCAGCACCCAACAGATGAACACTGAAGCTTTCTTT.

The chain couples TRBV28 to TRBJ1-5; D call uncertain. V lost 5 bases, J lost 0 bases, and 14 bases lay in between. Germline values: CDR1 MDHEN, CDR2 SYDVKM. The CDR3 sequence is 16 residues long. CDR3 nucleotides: TGTGCCAGCAGTCTAAAACCATGGGATAGCAATCAGCCCCAGCATTTT. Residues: CASSLKPWDSNQPQHF.

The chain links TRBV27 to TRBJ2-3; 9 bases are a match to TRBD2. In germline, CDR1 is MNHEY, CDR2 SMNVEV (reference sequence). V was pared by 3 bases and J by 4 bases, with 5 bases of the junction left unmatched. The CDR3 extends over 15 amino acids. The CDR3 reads CASSFTAGGPDTQYF. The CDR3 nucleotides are TGTGCCAGCAGTTTCACCGCGGGGGGGCCAGATACGCAGTATTTT.

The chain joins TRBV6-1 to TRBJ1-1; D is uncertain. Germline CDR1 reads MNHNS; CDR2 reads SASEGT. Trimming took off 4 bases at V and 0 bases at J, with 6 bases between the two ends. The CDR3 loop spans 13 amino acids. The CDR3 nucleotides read TGTGCCAGCAGTGGAAGGATGAACACTGAAGCTTTCTTT. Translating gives CASSGRMNTEAFF.

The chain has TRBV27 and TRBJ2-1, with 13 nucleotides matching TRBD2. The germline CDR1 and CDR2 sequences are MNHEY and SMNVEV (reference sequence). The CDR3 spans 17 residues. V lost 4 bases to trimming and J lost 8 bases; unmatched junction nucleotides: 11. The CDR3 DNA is TGTGCCAGCAGTTATGGGACTAGCGGGAATTATATTGATGAGCAGTTCTTC. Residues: CASSYGTSGNYIDEQFF.